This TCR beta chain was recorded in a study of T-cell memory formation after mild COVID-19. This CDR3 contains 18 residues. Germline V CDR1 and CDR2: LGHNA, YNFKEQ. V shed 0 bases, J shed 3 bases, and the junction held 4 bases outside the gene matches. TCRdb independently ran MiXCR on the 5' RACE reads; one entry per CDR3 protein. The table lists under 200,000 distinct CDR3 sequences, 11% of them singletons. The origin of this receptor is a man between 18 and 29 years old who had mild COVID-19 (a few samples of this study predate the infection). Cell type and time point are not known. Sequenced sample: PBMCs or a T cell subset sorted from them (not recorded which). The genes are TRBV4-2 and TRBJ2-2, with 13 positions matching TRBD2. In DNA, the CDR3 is TGTGCCAGCAGCCAAGAGACTAGCGGGGGGAGGTACACCGGGGAGCTGTTTTTT. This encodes CASSQETSGGRYTGELFF.